This entry is about one TCR beta chain. These data originate in a study of blood T cell repertoires in COVID-19. On the study more broadly: In each case, the material was cDNA or gDNA derived from T cells, B-cell-depleted T cells, or PBMCs.

Measured with immunoSEQ multiplex PCR; TCRdb has only the in-frame clones, and not every one. This table has over 130,000 clones, around 85% appearing once. This CDR3 spans 14 amino acids. V shed 4 bases, J shed 5 bases, and the junction held 6 bases outside the gene matches. Germline V CDR1 and CDR2: SGHTA, FQGTGA. The source is a man aged 50 to 59 with acute or convalescent COVID-19. V gene TRBV7-3 combines with J gene TRBJ1-1; 8 bases are shared with TRBD1. Sequencing was performed on peripheral blood. CDR3 bases: TGTGCCAGCAGCTCGGCAGGGGGCGAGACTGAAGCTTTCTTT. This sequence encodes CASSSAGGETEAFF.